The source of this TCR beta chain is a study of T cells in Graves' hyperthyroidism and ophthalmopathy. RNA transcripts provided the source from which TCR beta CDR3 regions were amplified. Using the HTBI primer set, a first-round RT-PCR was run on the TCR CDR3. TCRdb re-analysed the multiplex PCR reads in MiXCR, keeping a single row per CDR3 protein. Of around 340,000 distinct CDR3 sequences listed, 21% are singletons. Subjects aged 18 to 65 presented with newly diagnosed hyperthyroidism of less than 2 months' duration. Any patient presenting with uncontrolled infection, other autoimmune disease, pregnancy or lactation was left out. Clinical symptoms, serum thyroxine and TRAb, thyroid ultrasound and orbital computed tomography together formed the diagnostic basis. Around 10 ml fresh peripheral blood yielded the PBMCs. V dropped 4 bases and J dropped 3 bases, with 23 bases sitting between them. This CDR3 comprises 17 residues. Germline assignment: CDR1 SQVTM and CDR2 ANQGSEA.

This clonotype was sampled from a woman between 45 and 60 years old with Graves' hyperthyroidism. The gene calls are TRBV29-1 and TRBJ2-3; D tentatively reads TRBD1 or TRBD2 (5 bases each). Sample: blood. The CDR3 DNA reads TGCAGCGTTGGGGGGTCCCCCAAAATTGGCGAGACAGATACGCAGTATTTT. Its protein product is CSVGGSPKIGETDTQYF.